Below, 23 T cell receptor beta chains from the same sample are listed, as sequenced in a study of identical twins. TCRdb re-analysed the 5' RACE reads in MiXCR, keeping a single row per CDR3 protein. The sample holds hundreds of thousands of distinct CDR3 sequences; roughly an eighth are singletons and the top ten take 1.5% to 2%. Separately, the same data were catalogued under a study of yellow fever vaccine responses in identical twins.

Sample: PBMCs. All receptors come from a woman aged 18-30 years in good health.

This clonotype was counted a few times. The chain has TRBV12-3 or TRBV12-4 and TRBJ2-3; D is unclear. The CDR3 is made up of 12 amino acids. The germline V and J ends were trimmed by 8 bases and 4 bases, with 10 bases remaining between them. The CDR3 sequence is CASGKDPDTQYF. The CDR3, as DNA: TGTGCCAGCGGGAAGGATCCAGATACGCAGTATTTT.

The CDR3 coding sequence is TGTGCCAGCAGTCTCCAGCGGGAGTGGAGCGAGCAGTACTTC. The encoded protein is CASSLQREWSEQYF. This chain joins TRBV6-1 and TRBJ2-7, with 8 bases lining up with TRBD2. The CDR3 is 14 amino acids. The germline gives CDR1 MNHNS, CDR2 SASEGT. Trimming removed 5 bases from V and 6 bases from J; junction bases left unmatched: 9.

This clonotype has only a few counts. The rearrangement uses TRBV20-1 and TRBJ2-1; 7 bases are shared with TRBD2. Trimming removed 5 bases from V and 2 bases from J; junction bases left unmatched: 9. The length of the CDR3 is 15 residues. Germline CDR1 reads DFQATT; CDR2 reads SNEGSKA (reference sequence). CDR3: CSAGVSGATYNEQFF. The CDR3 nucleotides are TGCAGTGCTGGTGTCAGCGGGGCAACCTACAATGAGCAGTTCTTC.

This clonotype occurred many times. The V gene is TRBV5-6, the J gene TRBJ2-5; 8 bases fit TRBD1. Trimming cost V 3 bases and J 5 bases; bases outside gene matches: 6. The CDR3 extends over 14 amino acids. Germline V gives CDR1 SGHDT, CDR2 YYEEEE. CDR3 in amino acids: CASSSHRGMETQYF. The CDR3, as DNA: TGTGCCAGCAGCTCCCACAGGGGGATGGAGACCCAGTACTTC.

This rearrangement joins TRBV15 to TRBJ2-2; a weak D match, TRBD1 (6 bases). Between the trimmed V and J ends, which lost 9 bases and 1 base, there was a span of 18 bases. The CDR3 totals 16 residues. The germline gives CDR1 LNHNV, CDR2 YYDKDF (reference sequence). The CDR3 loop is CATQISGQRNTGELFF. CDR3 DNA: TGTGCCACTCAAATCTCCGGACAGAGGAACACCGGGGAGCTGTTTTTT.

This clonotype was seen repeatedly, ten times or more. The chain joins TRBV4-1 to TRBJ1-4, with a tentative D call TRBD1 (5 bases). This CDR3 comprises 12 residues. V lost 3 bases, J lost 8 bases, and 7 bases lay in between. Germline V gene lookup returns CDR1 MGHRA and CDR2 YSYEKL. CDR3 amino acids: CASSQDTEKLFF. Here the CDR3 DNA reads TGCGCCAGCAGCCAGGACACAGAAAAACTGTTTTTT.

This clonotype has a count of ten or more. The chain couples TRBV10-3 to TRBJ2-3; 11 nucleotides align to TRBD2. The CDR3 is made up of 14 amino acids. CDR1 ENHRY and CDR2 SYGVKD come from the germline V gene. The J segment lost 6 bases and the V segment lost 6 bases, leaving 5 bases of the junction unmatched. The CDR3 DNA follows: TGTGCCATCAGGTCACTAGCGGGAGAGGATACGCAGTATTTT. This translates into CAIRSLAGEDTQYF.

This clonotype was observed a handful of times. The J gene is TRBJ2-3, the V gene TRBV29-1, with D possibly matching TRBD2 (6 bases). The CDR3 contains 14 residues. V was clipped by 8 bases and J by 1 base, with 16 bases between them. Germline V gives CDR1 SQVTM, CDR2 ANQGSEA. CDR3 region: CSTGGVTRTDTQYF. In DNA, the CDR3 is TGCAGCACAGGAGGGGTGACCCGCACAGATACGCAGTATTTT.

In its sample, this clonotype was seen a few times. The chain couples TRBV20-1 to TRBJ2-5; 7 positions agree with TRBD2. Trimming removed 5 bases from V and 5 bases from J; junction bases left unmatched: 8. The CDR3 consists of 13 residues. In germline, CDR1 is DFQATT, CDR2 SNEGSKA (reference sequence). CDR3 DNA: TGCAGTGCTCCCACGGGGAGGGTGGAGACCCAGTACTTC. Its protein is CSAPTGRVETQYF.

This clonotype occurred a few times. The CDR3 DNA follows: TGTGCCAGCACCTGGAGTGAAAAACTGTTTTTT. Its translation is CASTWSEKLFF. J is TRBJ1-4 and V is TRBV2, with D hard to call. CDR3 length equals 11 residues. The V gene lost 7 bases and the J gene lost 7 bases, with 7 bases spanning the gap. Germline CDR1 reads SNHLY; CDR2 reads FYNNEI. Drawing the rest from reference TRBV2 and TRBJ1-4, the complete variable domain is EPEVTQTPSHQVTQMGQEVILRCVPISNHLYFYWYRQILGQKVEFLVSFYNNEISEKSEIFDDQFSVERPDGSNFTLKIRSTKLEDSAMYFCASTWSEKLFFGSGTQLSVL.

This clonotype was picked up many times. This rearrangement joins TRBV18 to TRBJ2-7, with TRBD1 identical over 7 bases. V gave up 2 bases and J gave up 6 bases; unmatched junction bases: 4. Germline V lookup: CDR1 KGHSH, CDR2 LQKENI. The CDR3 covers 13 residues. As DNA, the CDR3 is TGTGCCAGCTCACCAATGGCAGGGGGCGAGCAGTACTTC. Amino acids: CASSPMAGGEQYF.

This clonotype was counted ten times or more. V gene TRBV28 combines with J gene TRBJ2-1; 8 nucleotides align to TRBD1. CDR1 is MDHEN, CDR2 SYDVKM, per germline. The CDR3 sequence is 15 residues long. The ends lost 2 bases at V and 7 bases at J; junction bases unmatched: 7. CDR3 residues: CASSLIRQGANEQFF. The CDR3 bases are TGTGCCAGCAGTTTAATTCGGCAGGGGGCGAATGAGCAGTTCTTC.

This clonotype appeared many times. The chain uses TRBV28 and TRBJ2-7; TRBD1 agrees at 9 bases. The junction had 12 bases not matched to a gene; V was cut back by 6 bases and J by 6 bases. This CDR3 comprises 15 residues. CDR1 MDHEN and CDR2 SYDVKM come from the germline V gene. Written as DNA, the CDR3 is TGTGCCAGCAGCTCCAAGGGACAGGGTTATTTCGAGCAGTACGTC. Encoded protein: CASSSKGQGYFEQYV.

This clonotype was seen more than once but under ten times. This chain joins TRBV12-3 or TRBV12-4 and TRBJ1-1; D unresolved. The CDR3 contains 14 residues. The ends were cut back, 4 bases at V and 1 base at J, with 10 bases in the middle. The CDR3 region has the DNA TGTGCCAGCAGTTCAGTATACGGGAACACTGAAGCTTTCTTT. Encoded protein: CASSSVYGNTEAFF.

This clonotype was seen more than once but under ten times. This rearrangement joins TRBV29-1 to TRBJ2-3; the D gene is possibly TRBD2 (6 bases). CDR3 length: 15 amino acids. Germline V lookup: CDR1 SQVTM, CDR2 ANQGSEA. V gave up 6 bases and J gave up 1 base, with 17 bases separating them. The CDR3 protein is CSVEPAGKGTDTQYF. The CDR3 DNA follows: TGCAGCGTCGAGCCCGCGGGGAAGGGCACAGATACGCAGTATTTT.

This clonotype was detected only a few times. The chain carries TRBV20-1 and TRBJ2-5; tentatively, D is TRBD1 (7 bases). CDR1 is DFQATT and CDR2 is SNEGSKA in the germline V gene (reference sequence). This CDR3 comprises 16 residues. Trimming pared 0 bases from V and 5 bases from J, leaving 19 bases between. The CDR3 sequence: CSARERPRGVGETQYF. The CDR3 DNA is TGCAGTGCTAGAGAACGCCCCAGGGGGGTGGGGGAGACCCAGTACTTC.

This clonotype was observed a handful of times. J is TRBJ1-1 and V is TRBV10-3; TRBD1 matches at 7 bases. Germline assignment: CDR1 ENHRY and CDR2 SYGVKD. CDR3 size: 13 residues. V shed 10 bases, J shed 3 bases, and the junction held 8 bases outside the gene matches. Here the CDR3 DNA reads TGTGCCACGCTAGGGACAGATCACACTGAAGCTTTCTTT. It translates to CATLGTDHTEAFF.

This clonotype was seen only a few times. The CDR3 sequence: CASSISGTSYNEQFF. The CDR3 DNA follows: TGTGCCAGCAGTATCAGCGGGACCTCCTACAATGAGCAGTTCTTC. The rearrangement joins TRBV6-1 to TRBJ2-1; 7 nucleotides line up with TRBD2. After removal of 5 bases from V and 0 bases from J, the junction contained 4 bases not matched to a gene. CDR1 is MNHNS and CDR2 is SASEGT in the germline V gene. The CDR3 runs to 15 residues.

The chain employs TRBV7-2 and TRBJ1-6, with 8 bases lining up with TRBD1. Germline loops: CDR1 SGHTA, CDR2 FQGNSA. CDR3 length: 17 residues. V dropped 0 bases and J dropped 4; count of bases not matched to a gene: 5. The CDR3 region is CASSLADRGYYNSPLHF. CDR3 nucleotides: TGTGCCAGCAGCTTAGCCGACAGGGGCTATTATAATTCACCCCTCCACTTT.

The chain employs TRBV6-9 and TRBJ2-3, with 7 bases identical to TRBD1. This CDR3 is 16 amino acids long. V dropped 2 bases and J dropped 2; count of bases not matched to a gene: 7. Germline V lookup: CDR1 MNHGY, CDR2 SVAAGI. As DNA, the CDR3 is TGTGCCAGCAGTTATCAATCGACAGGGTTCACAGATACGCAGTATTTT. Translating it yields CASSYQSTGFTDTQYF.

The V and J genes are TRBV12-3 or TRBV12-4 and TRBJ2-1, with a tentative D call TRBD1 (5 bases). With 2 bases removed from V and 4 bases from J, the gap between germline ends came to 15 bases. CDR3 length: 16 amino acids. The CDR3 region is CASSLSLSRGYNEQFF. As DNA, the CDR3 is TGTGCCAGCAGTTTATCTTTATCTAGGGGATACAATGAGCAGTTCTTC.

This clonotype has at least ten counts. The gene calls are TRBV5-1 and TRBJ2-1; D is unclear. CDR1 is SGHRS and CDR2 is YFSETQ in the germline V gene. CDR3 length: 16 amino acids. V was shortened by 4 bases and J by 3 bases, with 17 bases between the two germline ends. The CDR3 region has the DNA TGCGCCAGCAGCGTGAATGAAGTTTCGGGCTACAATGAGCAGTTCTTC. This sequence encodes CASSVNEVSGYNEQFF.

V is TRBV11-2 and J is TRBJ2-1, with 7 nucleotides matching TRBD2. The CDR3 is 13 amino acids. Per germline, CDR1 SGHAT and CDR2 FQNNGV. The junction had 8 bases not matched to a gene; V was cut back by 6 bases and J by 9 bases. CDR3 region: CASSPPAGAEQFF. CDR3 in DNA: TGTGCCAGCAGTCCCCCGGCGGGAGCTGAGCAGTTCTTC.